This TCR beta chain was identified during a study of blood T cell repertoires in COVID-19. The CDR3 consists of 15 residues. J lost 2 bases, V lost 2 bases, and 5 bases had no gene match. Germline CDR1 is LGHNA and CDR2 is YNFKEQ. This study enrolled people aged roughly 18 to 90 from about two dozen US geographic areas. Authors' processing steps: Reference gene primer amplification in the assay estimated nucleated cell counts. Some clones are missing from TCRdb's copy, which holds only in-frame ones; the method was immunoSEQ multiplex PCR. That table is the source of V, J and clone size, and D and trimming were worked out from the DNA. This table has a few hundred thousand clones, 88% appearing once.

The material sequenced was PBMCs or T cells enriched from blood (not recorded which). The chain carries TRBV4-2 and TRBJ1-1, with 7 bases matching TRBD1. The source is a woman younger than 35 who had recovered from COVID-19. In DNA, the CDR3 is TGTGCCAGCAGCCAAACCCGGGACAGTAACACTGAAGCTTTCTTT. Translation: CASSQTRDSNTEAFF.